This T cell receptor (beta chain) was documented in a study of T cell changes during pregnancy in multiple sclerosis (dated by TCRdb to between 2018 and 2021). About the full investigation: The study examined how the T cell repertoire changed over the course of pregnancy in women with multiple sclerosis.

Details on this clone: Its recognized antigen is unknown. No much larger clonotype is one base removed from it; base qualities were not supplied.

Libraries came from the immunoSEQ multiplex PCR assay. TCRdb holds this immuneACCESS table with in-frame rearrangements only. Some clones are missing; in checked studies, unresolved V genes explain under half, and the rest has no known cause. The sample has about 41,000 clones on record, about 88% of them singletons. The ten largest clonotypes hold approximately 0.64% of the sample. In the germline V gene (reference sequence), CDR1 corresponds to LNHNV and CDR2 to YYDKDF. The CDR3 spans 15 residues, from the cysteine through the phenylalanine. The kept DNA is CDR3 alone, 45 bases in frame from the first base. At the junction V is shortened by 5 bases and J by 6 bases, with 18 bases in between.

The specimen was CD4+ T cells from peripheral blood mononuclear cells, collected in the first trimester of pregnancy. This clonotype was sampled from a female donor with multiple sclerosis, enrolled in a pregnancy study. Recombination linked TRBV15 to TRBJ2-3; the D gene is perhaps TRBD2, on 7 matching bases. The CDR3 region: CATSPWGGAGDTQYF. In nucleotides, the sequence is TGTGCCACCAGCCCATGGGGGGGGGCGGGGGATACGCAGTATTTT. The variable domain in full, with residues beyond the CDR3 obtained from the reference TRBV15 and TRBJ2-3 genes, is DAMVIQNPRYQVTQFGKPVTLSCSQTLNHNVMYWYQQKSSQAPKLLFHYYDKDFNNEADTPDNFQSRRPNTSFCFLDIRSPGLGDTAMYLCATSPWGGAGDTQYFGPGTRLTVL.